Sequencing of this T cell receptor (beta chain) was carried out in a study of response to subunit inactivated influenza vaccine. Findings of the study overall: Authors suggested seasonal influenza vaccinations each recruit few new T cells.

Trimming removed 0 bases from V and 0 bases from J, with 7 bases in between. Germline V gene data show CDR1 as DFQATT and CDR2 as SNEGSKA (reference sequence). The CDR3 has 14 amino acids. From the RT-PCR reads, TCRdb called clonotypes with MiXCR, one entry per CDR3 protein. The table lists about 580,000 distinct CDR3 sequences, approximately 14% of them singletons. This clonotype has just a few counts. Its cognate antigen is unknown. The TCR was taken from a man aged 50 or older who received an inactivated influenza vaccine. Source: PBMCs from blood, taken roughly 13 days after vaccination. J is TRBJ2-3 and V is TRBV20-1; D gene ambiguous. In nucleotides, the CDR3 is TGCAGTGCTAGAGACACATATAGCACAGATACGCAGTATTTT. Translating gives CSARDTYSTDTQYF.